The 3 T cell receptor beta chains reported below all come from one sample, sequenced in a study of T cell repertoires in cytomegalovirus infection. These receptors' targets are unknown. One entry per CDR3 protein results from TCRdb running MiXCR on the reads. The top ten hold about 18% of the sample, which has about 700,000 distinct CDR3 sequences, 30% to 35% seen once. The input for sequencing was cultured PBMCs, taken from culture after CMV antigen stimulation. The receptors derive from a human donor in good health (CMV status not recorded). Some clones in this sample may be carry-over from other donors' samples.

The J gene is TRBJ2-1, the V gene TRBV2, with D possibly being TRBD2 (7 bases). Germline CDR1 SNHLY, CDR2 FYNNEI. V lost 10 bases and J lost 0, with 22 bases in between. The CDR3 has 17 amino acids. The CDR3 loop reads CATAARGALSSYNEQFF. CDR3 coding DNA: TGTGCCACCGCGGCACGGGGGGCCCTAAGCTCCTACAATGAGCAGTTCTTC.

V gene TRBV19 combines with J gene TRBJ2-7, with TRBD1 identical over 9 bases. Germline V CDR1 and CDR2: LNHDA, SQIVND (reference sequence). The CDR3 contains 16 residues. J was trimmed by 0 bases and V by 4 bases; bases with no gene match: 7. As DNA, the CDR3 is TGTGCCAGTAGTAAAGTACAGGGGGCGAACTCCTACGAGCAGTACTTC. The encoded protein is CASSKVQGANSYEQYF. Based on the CDR3 plus reference TRBV19 and TRBJ2-7, the full variable domain is DGGITQSPKYLFRKEGQNVTLSCEQNLNHDAMYWYRQDPGQGLRLIYYSQIVNDFQKGDIAEGYSVSREKKESFPLTVTSAQKNPTAFYLCASSKVQGANSYEQYFGPGTRLTVT.

There are a few counts of this clonotype. The rearrangement uses TRBV7-8 and TRBJ2-2, with a tentative D call TRBD2 (6 bases). The V gene's germline CDR1 is SGHVS and CDR2 FQNEAQ. The CDR3 is made up of 15 amino acids. The V gene lost 10 bases and the J gene lost 1 base, with 16 bases spanning the gap. The CDR3 loop reads CATLSRDLNTGELFF. CDR3 in DNA: TGTGCCACCCTCTCCCGGGACTTGAACACCGGGGAGCTGTTTTTT.